This T cell receptor beta chain was sequenced during a study of cytomegalovirus exposure and HLA in healthy donors. Whole-study results and caveats: It was reported that the classifier diagnosed cytomegalovirus status with high specificity and sensitivity in both the original and validation cohorts.

As for this clone: Antigen: not known.

The CDR3 is made up of 15 amino acids. CDR1 and CDR2 from the germline V gene are LGHNA and YSLEER. Trimming shortened V by 0 bases and J by 4 bases, and 12 bases separated the two germline ends. With 60 Vbeta and 13 Jbeta primers, the PCR was carried out. Only in-frame clones appear in the TCRdb table, and some are missing; sequencing was by immunoSEQ multiplex PCR. The table includes 150,000 to 200,000 clones, approximately 88% detected once. The V gene is TRBV4-3, the J gene TRBJ1-1, with D perhaps matching TRBD1 (5 bases). This TCR derives from a boy aged 5-17 years in good health and CMV-seronegative. The sample consisted of PBMCs. CDR3 sequence: CASSQDGQGVTEAFF. CDR3 nucleotide sequence: TGCGCCAGCAGCCAAGATGGGCAGGGCGTCACTGAAGCTTTCTTT.